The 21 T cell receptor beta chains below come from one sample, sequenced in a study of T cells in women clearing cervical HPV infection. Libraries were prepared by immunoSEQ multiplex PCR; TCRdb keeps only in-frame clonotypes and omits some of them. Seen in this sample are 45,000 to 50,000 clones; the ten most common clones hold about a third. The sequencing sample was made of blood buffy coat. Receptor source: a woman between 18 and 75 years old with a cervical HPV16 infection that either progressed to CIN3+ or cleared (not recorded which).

The CDR3 bases that were read are TGTGCCACTAGGACTAGCGGCTCCTACGAG. As protein: CATRTSGSYE. The entire CDR3 is CATRTSGSYEQYF. V usage is TRBV10-3 and J usage is TRBJ2-7; 10 bases are a match to TRBD2. The read ends 3 residues early relative to the CDR3; the germline J gene fills the gap. CDR1 is ENHRY and CDR2 is SYGVKD in the germline V gene. V was pared by 10 bases and J by 0 bases, with 3 bases of the junction left unmatched. The CDR3 runs to 13 residues.

The DNA read from the CDR3 is TGTGCCAGTAGCGAGACAGCGAACACCGGGGAG. Residues: CASSETANTGE. The entire CDR3 sequence reads CASSETANTGELFF. The chain joins TRBV19 to TRBJ2-2; tentatively, D is TRBD1 (5 bases). The read ends 3 residues shy of where the CDR3 ends; the end is completed using the germline J gene. This CDR3 comprises 14 residues. Looked up from germline, CDR1 is LNHDA and CDR2 is SQIVND (reference sequence). V dropped 6 bases and J dropped 0 bases, with 8 bases sitting between them.

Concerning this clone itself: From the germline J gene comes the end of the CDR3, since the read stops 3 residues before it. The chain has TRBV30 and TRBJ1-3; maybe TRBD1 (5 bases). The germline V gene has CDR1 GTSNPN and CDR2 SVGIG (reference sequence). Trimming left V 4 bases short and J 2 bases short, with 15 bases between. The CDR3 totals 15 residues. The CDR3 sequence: CAWTQDTRTGNTIYF. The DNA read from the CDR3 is TGTGCCTGGACCCAGGACACAAGAACTGGAAACACC. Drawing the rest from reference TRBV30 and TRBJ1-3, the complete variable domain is SQTIHQWPATLVQPVGSPLSLECTVEGTSNPNLYWYRQAAGRGLQLLFYSVGIGQISSEVPQNLSASRPQDRQFILSSKKLLLSDSGFYLCAWTQDTRTGNTIYFGEGSWLTVV.

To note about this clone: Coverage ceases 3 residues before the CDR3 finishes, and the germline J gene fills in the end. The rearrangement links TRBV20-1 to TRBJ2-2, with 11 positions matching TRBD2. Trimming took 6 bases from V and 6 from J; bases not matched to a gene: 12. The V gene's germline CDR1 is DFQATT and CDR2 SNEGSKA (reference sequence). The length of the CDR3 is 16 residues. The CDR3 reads CSATLAGAENAGELFF. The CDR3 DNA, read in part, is TGCAGTGCAACACTAGCGGGAGCGGAAAACGCCGGGGAG.

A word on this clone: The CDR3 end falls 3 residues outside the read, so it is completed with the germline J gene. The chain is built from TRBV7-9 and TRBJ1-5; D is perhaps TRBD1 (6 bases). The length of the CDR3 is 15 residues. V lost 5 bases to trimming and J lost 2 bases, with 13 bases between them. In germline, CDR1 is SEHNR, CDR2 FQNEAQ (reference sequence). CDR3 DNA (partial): TGTGCCAGCAGCCACGATGCAGGGGGCAATCAGCCC. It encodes CASSHDAGGNQP. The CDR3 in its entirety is CASSHDAGGNQPQHF. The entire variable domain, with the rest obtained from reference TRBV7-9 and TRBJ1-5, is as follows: DTGVSQNPRHKITKRGQNVTFRCDPISEHNRLYWYRQTLGQGPEFLTYFQNEAQLEKSRLLSDRFSAERPKGSFSTLEIQRTEQGDSAMYLCASSHDAGGNQPQHFGDGTRLSIL.

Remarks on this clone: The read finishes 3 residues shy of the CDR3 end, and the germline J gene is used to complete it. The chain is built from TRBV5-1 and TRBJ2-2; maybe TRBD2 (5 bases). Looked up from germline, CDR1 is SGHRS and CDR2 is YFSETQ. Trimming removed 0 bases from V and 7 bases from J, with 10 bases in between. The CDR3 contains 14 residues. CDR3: CASSLGQLGGELFF. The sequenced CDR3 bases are TGCGCCAGCAGCTTGGGACAACTAGGCGGGGAG. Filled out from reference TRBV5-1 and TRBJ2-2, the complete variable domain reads KAGVTQTPRYLIKTRGQQVTLSCSPISGHRSVSWYQQTPGQGLQFLFEYFSETQRNKGNFPGRFSGRQFSNSRSEMNVSTLELGDSALYLCASSLGQLGGELFFGEGSRLTVL.

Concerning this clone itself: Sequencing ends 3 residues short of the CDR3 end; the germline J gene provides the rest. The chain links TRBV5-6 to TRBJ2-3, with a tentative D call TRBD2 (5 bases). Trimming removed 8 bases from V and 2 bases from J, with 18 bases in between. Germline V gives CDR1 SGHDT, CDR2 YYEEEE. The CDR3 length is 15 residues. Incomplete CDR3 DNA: TGTGCCAGTCTCCGGAGGAGCGGCACCACAGATACG. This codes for CASLRRSGTTDT. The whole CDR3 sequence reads CASLRRSGTTDTQYF.

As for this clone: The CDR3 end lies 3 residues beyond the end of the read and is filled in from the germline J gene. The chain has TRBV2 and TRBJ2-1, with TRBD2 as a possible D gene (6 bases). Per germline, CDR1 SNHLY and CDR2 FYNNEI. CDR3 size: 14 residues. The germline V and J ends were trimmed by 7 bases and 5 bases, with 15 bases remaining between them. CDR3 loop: CASTLSTSHNEQFF. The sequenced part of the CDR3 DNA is TGTGCCAGCACTCTATCTACTAGCCACAATGAG.

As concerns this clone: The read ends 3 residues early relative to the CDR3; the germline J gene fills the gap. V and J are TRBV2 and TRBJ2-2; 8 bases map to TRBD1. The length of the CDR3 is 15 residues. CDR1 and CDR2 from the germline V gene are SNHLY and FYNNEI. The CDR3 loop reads CASSDTRGRGEKLFF. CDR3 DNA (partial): TGTGCCAGCAGTGACACCAGGGGGCGCGGTGAAAAG.

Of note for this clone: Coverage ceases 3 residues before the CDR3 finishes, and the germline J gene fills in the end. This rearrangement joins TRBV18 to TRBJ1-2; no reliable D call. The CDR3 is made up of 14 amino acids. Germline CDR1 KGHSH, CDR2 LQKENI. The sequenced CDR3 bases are TGTGCCAGCTCACCTAGGGCGATCACAGATACC. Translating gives CASSPRAITDT. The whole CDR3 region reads CASSPRAITDTYTF.

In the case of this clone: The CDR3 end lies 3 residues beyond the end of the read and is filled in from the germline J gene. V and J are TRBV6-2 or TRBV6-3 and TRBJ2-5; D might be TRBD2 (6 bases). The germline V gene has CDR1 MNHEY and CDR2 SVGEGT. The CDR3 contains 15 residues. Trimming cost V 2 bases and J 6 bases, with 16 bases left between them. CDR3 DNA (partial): TGTGCCAGCAGTTACGGGGGGTCGAGGGAGAAGACC. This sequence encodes CASSYGGSREKT. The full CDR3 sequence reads CASSYGGSREKTQYF.

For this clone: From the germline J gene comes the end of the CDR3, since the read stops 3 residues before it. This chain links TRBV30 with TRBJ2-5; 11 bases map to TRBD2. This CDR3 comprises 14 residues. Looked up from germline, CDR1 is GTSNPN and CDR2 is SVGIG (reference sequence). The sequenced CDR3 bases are TGTGCCTGGAGGGGGACTAGCGGCCCAGATACC. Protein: CAWRGTSGPDT. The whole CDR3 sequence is CAWRGTSGPDTQYF. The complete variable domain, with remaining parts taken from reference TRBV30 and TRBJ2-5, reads SQTIHQWPATLVQPVGSPLSLECTVEGTSNPNLYWYRQAAGRGLQLLFYSVGIGQISSEVPQNLSASRPQDRQFILSSKKLLLSDSGFYLCAWRGTSGPDTQYFGPGTRLLVL.

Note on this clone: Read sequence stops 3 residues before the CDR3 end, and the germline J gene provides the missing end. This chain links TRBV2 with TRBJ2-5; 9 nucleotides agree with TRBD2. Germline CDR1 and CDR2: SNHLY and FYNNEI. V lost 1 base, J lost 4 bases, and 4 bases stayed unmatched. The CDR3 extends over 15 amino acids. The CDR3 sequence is CASSEVAGGIETQYF. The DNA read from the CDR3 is TGTGCCAGCAGTGAAGTTGCGGGAGGGATAGAGACC. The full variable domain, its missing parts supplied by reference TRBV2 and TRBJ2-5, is EPEVTQTPSHQVTQMGQEVILRCVPISNHLYFYWYRQILGQKVEFLVSFYNNEISEKSEIFDDQFSVERPDGSNFTLKIRSTKLEDSAMYFCASSEVAGGIETQYFGPGTRLLVL.

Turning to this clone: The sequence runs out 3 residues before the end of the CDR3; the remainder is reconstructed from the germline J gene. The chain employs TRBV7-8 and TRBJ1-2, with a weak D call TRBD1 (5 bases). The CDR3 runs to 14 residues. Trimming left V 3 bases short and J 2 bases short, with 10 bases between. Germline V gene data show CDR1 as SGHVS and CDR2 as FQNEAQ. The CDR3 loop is CASSFYGGNYGYTF. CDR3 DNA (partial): TGTGCCAGCAGCTTTTACGGGGGAAACTATGGC.

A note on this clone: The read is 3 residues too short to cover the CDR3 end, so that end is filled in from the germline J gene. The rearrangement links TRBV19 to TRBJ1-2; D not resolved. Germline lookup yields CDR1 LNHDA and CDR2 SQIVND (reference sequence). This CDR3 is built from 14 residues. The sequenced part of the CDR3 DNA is TGTGCCAGTAGTAGGCGGGAGGCCCCCAATGAC. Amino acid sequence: CASSRREAPND. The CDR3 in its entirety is CASSRREAPNDYTF.

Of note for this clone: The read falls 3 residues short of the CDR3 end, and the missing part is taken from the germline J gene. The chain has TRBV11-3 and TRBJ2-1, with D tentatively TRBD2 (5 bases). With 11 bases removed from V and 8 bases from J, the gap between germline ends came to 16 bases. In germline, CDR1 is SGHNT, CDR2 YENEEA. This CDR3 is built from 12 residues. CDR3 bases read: TGTGCCCCGGCGGGCTCGGCGGATGAG. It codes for CAPAGSADE. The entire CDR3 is CAPAGSADEQFF.

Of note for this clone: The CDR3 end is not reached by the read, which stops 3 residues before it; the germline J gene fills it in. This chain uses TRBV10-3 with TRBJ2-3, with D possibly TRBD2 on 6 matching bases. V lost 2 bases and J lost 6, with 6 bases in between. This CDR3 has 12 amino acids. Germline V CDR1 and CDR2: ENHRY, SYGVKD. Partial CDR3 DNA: TGTGCCATCAGTGAGGCGGGGGATACG. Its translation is CAISEAGDT. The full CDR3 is CAISEAGDTQYF.

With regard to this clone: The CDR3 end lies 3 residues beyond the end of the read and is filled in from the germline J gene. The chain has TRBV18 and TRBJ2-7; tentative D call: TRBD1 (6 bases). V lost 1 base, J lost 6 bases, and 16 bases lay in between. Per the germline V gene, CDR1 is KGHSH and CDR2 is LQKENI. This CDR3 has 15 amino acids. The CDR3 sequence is CASSPQSIPGAEQYF. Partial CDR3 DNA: TGTGCCAGCTCACCACAGAGTATTCCAGGGGCCGAG.

CDR3 loop: CAWRAPGRDYGYTF. The covered CDR3 bases are TGTGCCTGGAGGGCCCCTGGCAGGGACTATGGC. The chain employs TRBV30 and TRBJ1-2; D is possibly TRBD1 (5 bases). The read ends 3 residues shy of where the CDR3 ends; the end is completed using the germline J gene. The CDR3 has 14 amino acids. V dropped 3 bases and J dropped 3 bases, with 14 bases sitting between them. Germline values: CDR1 GTSNPN, CDR2 SVGIG (reference sequence).

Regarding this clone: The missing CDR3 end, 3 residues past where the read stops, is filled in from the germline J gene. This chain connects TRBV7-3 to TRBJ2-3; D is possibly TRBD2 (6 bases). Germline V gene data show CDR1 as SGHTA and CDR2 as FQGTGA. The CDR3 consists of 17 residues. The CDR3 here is CASSLKVEDYTQETQYF. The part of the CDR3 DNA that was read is TGTGCCAGCAGCTTAAAGGTGGAGGACTATACCCAAGAGACG.

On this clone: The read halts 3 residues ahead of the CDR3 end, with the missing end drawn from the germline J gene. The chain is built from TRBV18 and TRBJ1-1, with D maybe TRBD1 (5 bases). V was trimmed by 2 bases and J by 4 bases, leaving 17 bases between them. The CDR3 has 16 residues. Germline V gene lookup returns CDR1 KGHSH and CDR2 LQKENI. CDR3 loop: CASSPGTPTSGTEAFF. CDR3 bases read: TGTGCCAGCTCACCAGGGACTCCCACCTCGGGCACTGAA.